This TCR beta chain comes out of a study of T cells in Graves' hyperthyroidism and ophthalmopathy. The CDR3 contains 13 residues. V gave up 5 bases and J gave up 4 bases, with 12 bases separating them. The source material, RNA transcripts, was used to amplify TCR beta CDR3 regions. Initially, a first-round RT-PCR of the TCR CDR3 employed the HTBI primer set. TCRdb passed the multiplex PCR reads through MiXCR, listing each CDR3 protein once. This table has roughly 500,000 distinct CDR3 sequences, 46% appearing once. This clonotype was observed at least ten times. This TCR was sampled from an adult woman with Graves' disease, either hyperthyroidism or ophthalmopathy (not recorded which). The sample was peripheral blood or thyroid tissue (not recorded which). The rearrangement links TRBV12-3 or TRBV12-4 to TRBJ2-7, with D possibly matching TRBD1 (5 bases). The DNA of the CDR3 is TGTGCCAGCAGTCCCCCCACAGGTTACGAGCAGTACTTC. Protein sequence: CASSPPTGYEQYF.